Listed here is a single TCR beta chain. This clone was seen only once. Its antigen remains undetermined. There are no base qualities to consult, and no much larger clone falls within one base. The time point label for this specimen denotes: cycle 1 day 1 (C1D1), immediately before nivolumab initiation. Every trial patient had relapsed after autologous stem cell transplantation, and cohorts A, B and C differed in prior brentuximab vedotin exposure. The trial cohort included 50 to 60 patients with relapsed/refractory classical Hodgkin lymphoma, and each patient had a best overall response of complete response, partial response or progressive disease. Single-agent nivolumab was administered to trial patients in the multi-cohort phase II CheckMate 205 trial. Best overall response was determined by an independent review committee according to the 2007 International Working Group response criteria. Trial PBMCs were obtained immediately prior to nivolumab initiation (C1D1) and on therapy at cycle 2 day 1 and cycle 4 day 1. After peripheral blood was drawn into 8 mL Vacutainer Cell Preparation Tubes, PBMCs were isolated by centrifugation and then cryopreserved.

The source of the sample is a study of PD-1 blockade in classical Hodgkin lymphoma (dated by TCRdb to 2019 to 2021). With respect to the entire study: Nivolumab dosing was 3 mg/kg intravenously every 2 weeks, continuing until either disease progression or unacceptable toxicity. A peripheral blood immune signature of response to PD-1 blockade in classical Hodgkin lymphoma was defined using TCR beta sequencing and CyTOF.

The CDR3 numbers 15 residues from cysteine through phenylalanine. Only CDR3 DNA is held: 45 bases, read in frame from base 1. As encoded in the germline V gene, CDR1 is SGHTA while CDR2 is FQGNSA. Germline trimming amounts to 1 base on V and 8 bases on J, with 7 as the count of junction bases outside the gene matches. The Qiagen DNeasy kit was used to extract genomic DNA both from unsorted PBMCs and from the negatively selected CD4+ and CD8+ fractions. TCR beta CDR3 regions were amplified by immunoSEQ multiplex PCR using primers annealing to V and J segments. A synthetic immune receptor repertoire was used to minimize amplification bias, and remaining bias was computationally removed after sequencing. In the original analysis: Repertoire diversity was quantified as the Shannon entropy index using custom Python scripts. Unsorted, CD4+ and CD8+ repertoires were analyzed separately, except for combined analyses in which CD4+ and CD8+ sequences were merged in silico. A clone was considered expanded if an increase in frequency of at least 2-fold after treatment relative to C1D1 was found, and a pseudocount of 0.5 was applied to clones undetected at baseline. Singleton clones were defined as clones with 0 or 1 copy at C1D1, and non-singleton clones were defined as clones with 2 or more copies. Clones expanded in unsorted samples were annotated as CD4+, CD8+ or unknown by matching protein sequences in sorted samples from the same patient. Wilcoxon tests on paired samples were used to test changes in diversity from C1D1 to C4D1. TCRdb re-hosts the immuneACCESS table, in-frame sequences only. Its copies lack some clones; in the studies checked, an unresolved V gene accounts for under half of them, and the cause for the rest is not known. V and J calls and clone size are those listed in that table; D and trimming were worked out from the DNA. The sample data list about 76,000 clones, and under 90% of these were observed just once. The leading ten clones occupy under 25% of the sample.

Findings and caveats that apply to the study as a whole: Baseline diversity similar to that of newly diagnosed patients was observed in trial patients achieving complete response, whereas significantly lower diversity was observed in partial responders and progressors. CD4+ but not CD8+ TCR diversity rose significantly by C4D1 (p=0.0027 vs p=0.16), most apparent in complete responders (p=0.02). Diversity was lower in patients who began nivolumab less than 1 year after ASCT, so these patients were left out of later analyses to avoid confounding by immune reconstitution. The study covered only a single clinical trial cohort, and the causes of the repertoire differences, possibly disease activity or prior therapy, were still not defined. Baseline TCR diversity was reported as lower in newly diagnosed patients than in healthy donors, and lower still in relapsed/refractory patients.

This specimen consisted of peripheral blood mononuclear cells (PBMCs), obtained at baseline. The TCR originated in a human donor with classical Hodgkin lymphoma. Recombination linked TRBV7-2 to TRBJ2-3; the junction holds 9 bases that match TRBD2. The CDR3 loop reads CASSLGAGGSGTQYF. The nucleotide sequence reads TGTGCCAGCAGCTTAGGAGCGGGAGGATCGGGTACGCAGTATTTT.